Listed here are 14 T cell receptor beta chains from one sample, sequenced in a study of blood T cell repertoires in COVID-19. Libraries were prepared by immunoSEQ multiplex PCR; TCRdb keeps only in-frame clonotypes and omits some of them. This sample yields fewer than 350,000 clones, of which 85% are seen a single time; less than 4.5% belongs to the top ten. Sequencing input: peripheral blood. These receptors all stem from a woman aged 45-59 years with active or convalescent COVID-19.

This clone was observed a few times. At one end the junction does not follow the germline gene, possibly because of a read error. V and J are TRBV24-1 and TRBJ1-5; maybe TRBD1 (6 bases). The germline CDR1 and CDR2 sequences are KGHDR and SFDVKD. The CDR3 is 13 amino acids. CDR3 sequence: CATSEAGRGAFFF. The CDR3 DNA is TGTGCCACCAGTGAGGCCGGCCGGGGGGCATTTTTTTTC.

The gene calls are TRBV29-1 and TRBJ1-4; the D is unclear. Trimming took off 8 bases at V and 2 bases at J, with 12 bases between the two ends. CDR3 size: 13 residues. CDR1 SQVTM and CDR2 ANQGSEA come from the germline V gene. DNA for the CDR3: TGCAGCATCTGCGGGGAGACTAATGAAAAACTGTTTTTT. This gives the protein CSICGETNEKLFF.

This clone was counted ten times or more. The chain couples TRBV28 to TRBJ2-7, with 7 bases identical to TRBD2. The CDR3 contains 18 residues. Trimming cost V 3 bases and J 0 bases; bases outside gene matches: 14. Germline CDR1 is MDHEN and CDR2 is SYDVKM. DNA of the CDR3: TGTGCCAGCAGTTTTGTTGTTGCCCGCCGGACTAGCTCCTACGAGCAGTACTTC. Residues: CASSFVVARRTSSYEQYF.

This chain links TRBV5-1 with TRBJ2-2, with D possibly matching TRBD2 (7 bases). Trimming cost V 5 bases and J 5 bases, with 19 bases left between them. In germline, CDR1 is SGHRS, CDR2 YFSETQ. The length of the CDR3 is 16 residues. The CDR3 DNA sequence: TGCGCCAGCAGTCGGACCACAGGGAGGGGGACCGGGGAGCTGTTTTTT. It specifies CASSRTTGRGTGELFF.

The V call is TRBV2, the J call TRBJ2-7; 7 nucleotides line up with TRBD1. This CDR3 is 14 amino acids long. V lost 6 bases and J lost 3; bases outside the gene matches: 8. Germline V gene data show CDR1 as SNHLY and CDR2 as FYNNEI. Here the CDR3 DNA reads TGTGCCAGCAGCCTCGACAGGGTTTTCTACGAGCAGTACTTC. Amino acids: CASSLDRVFYEQYF.

The rearrangement links TRBV11-1 to TRBJ2-5; D possibly corresponds to TRBD2 (5 bases). Trimming took off 5 bases at V and 1 base at J, with 8 bases between the two ends. The CDR3 sequence is 13 residues long. Germline loops: CDR1 SGHAT, CDR2 FQDESV (reference sequence). CDR3 residues: CASSTGFQETQYF. CDR3 coding DNA: TGTGCCAGCAGCACGGGGTTCCAAGAGACCCAGTACTTC.

CDR3: CAWSFEINYGYTF. The CDR3 nucleotides are TGTGCCTGGAGTTTTGAGATTAACTATGGCTACACCTTC. V usage is TRBV30 and J usage is TRBJ1-2; no clear D. Trimming left V 2 bases short and J 1 base short, with 8 bases between. This CDR3 spans 13 amino acids. Germline loops: CDR1 GTSNPN, CDR2 SVGIG (reference sequence).

This clone has more than one count but fewer than ten. The DNA for the CDR3 is TGTGCCAGCAGCCGCATAGCGGGAGGCACCGGGGAGCTGTTTTTT. Amino acids: CASSRIAGGTGELFF. V gene TRBV14 combines with J gene TRBJ2-2, with 10 bases identical to TRBD2. Trimming removed 4 bases from V and 4 bases from J; junction bases left unmatched: 3. From germline, CDR1 is SGHDN and CDR2 FVKESK. The CDR3 loop spans 15 amino acids. Full variable domain (outside the CDR3, taken from reference TRBV14 and TRBJ2-2): EAGVTQFPSHSVIEKGQTVTLRCDPISGHDNLYWYRRVMGKEIKFLLHFVKESKQDESGMPNNRFLAERTGGTYSTLKVQPAELEDSGVYFCASSRIAGGTGELFFGEGSRLTVL.

V gene TRBV7-6 combines with J gene TRBJ2-2; 14 nucleotides match TRBD2. The germline V gene has CDR1 SGHVS and CDR2 FNYEAQ. After removal of 5 bases from V and 4 bases from J, the junction contained 9 bases not matched to a gene. The CDR3 covers 18 residues. CDR3 protein: CASSARLAGGPITGELFF. CDR3 in DNA: TGTGCCAGCAGCGCCAGACTAGCGGGAGGGCCAATCACCGGGGAGCTGTTTTTT. The whole variable domain, filled in from reference TRBV7-6 and TRBJ2-2, reads GAGVSQSPRYKVTKRGQDVALRCDPISGHVSLYWYRQALGQGPEFLTYFNYEAQQDKSGLPNDRFSAERPEGSISTLTIQRTEQRDSAMYRCASSARLAGGPITGELFFGEGSRLTVL.

This chain connects TRBV27 to TRBJ2-6, with 8 bases fitting TRBD1. V trimming: 10 bases; J trimming: 4 bases; junction bases outside the gene matches: 18. Germline values: CDR1 MNHEY, CDR2 SMNVEV (reference sequence). The CDR3 is made up of 18 amino acids. CDR3 protein: CATLPRTGRLGGANVLTF. The CDR3 DNA is TGTGCCACTCTGCCCCGGACAGGGCGCCTTGGAGGGGCCAACGTCCTGACTTTC. Supplemented by reference TRBV27 and TRBJ2-6, the full variable domain reads EAQVTQNPRYLITVTGKKLTVTCSQNMNHEYMSWYRQDPGLGLRQIYYSMNVEVTDKGDVPEGYKVSRKEKRNFPLILESPSPNQTSLYFCATLPRTGRLGGANVLTFGAGSRLTVL.

CDR3 sequence: CASSQGVTGANVLTF. CDR3 nucleotides: TGTGCCAGCAGCCAGGGGGTTACTGGGGCCAACGTCCTGACTTTC. This chain uses TRBV2 with TRBJ2-6, with 7 bases identical to TRBD1. This CDR3 has 15 residues. The germline V gene encodes CDR1 SNHLY and CDR2 FYNNEI. J was trimmed by 2 bases and V by 6 bases; bases with no gene match: 4.

This chain joins TRBV15 and TRBJ2-3; D may be TRBD1 (6 bases). The ends were cut back, 6 bases at V and 0 bases at J, with 16 bases in the middle. The CDR3 is made up of 16 amino acids. In germline, CDR1 is LNHNV, CDR2 YYDKDF (reference sequence). CDR3 nucleotide sequence: TGTGCCACCAGAAGTGCAGGGGCCCCTAGCACAGATACGCAGTATTTT. Translating gives CATRSAGAPSTDTQYF.

The genes are TRBV5-1 and TRBJ2-1; D is perhaps TRBD2 (6 bases). This CDR3 spans 14 amino acids. Germline V gene sequence: CDR1 SGHRS, CDR2 YFSETQ. Trimming removed 7 bases at V and 6 bases at J, with 17 bases between. The DNA for the CDR3 is TGCGCCAGCCACCGATCGGGAGCGGCCAATGAGCAGTTCTTC. It codes for CASHRSGAANEQFF. Complete variable domain (other parts from reference TRBV5-1 and TRBJ2-1): KAGVTQTPRYLIKTRGQQVTLSCSPISGHRSVSWYQQTPGQGLQFLFEYFSETQRNKGNFPGRFSGRQFSNSRSEMNVSTLELGDSALYLCASHRSGAANEQFFGPGTRLTVL.

V is TRBV24-1 and J is TRBJ1-3; 10 nucleotides agree with TRBD1. Germline CDR1 is KGHDR and CDR2 is SFDVKD. The CDR3 covers 19 residues. V was pared by 0 bases and J by 4 bases, with 11 bases of the junction left unmatched. The CDR3 DNA reads as TGTGCCACCAGTGATTTGATCATCGGGACAGGGGTAACCGGAAACACCATATATTTT. This codes for CATSDLIIGTGVTGNTIYF.